These 7 T cell receptor beta chains originate from one sample sequenced in a study of blood T cell repertoires in COVID-19. Assay: immunoSEQ multiplex PCR; the TCRdb copy retains only in-frame clones and omits some. Of tens of thousands of clones listed, about 90% were seen once; the top ten hold roughly 7.4%. Sequencing input: peripheral blood. All receptors come from a woman in her 70s with acute or convalescent COVID-19.

The chain combines TRBV19 with TRBJ2-6, with D possibly being TRBD2 (5 bases). Germline CDR1 is LNHDA and CDR2 is SQIVND (reference sequence). Trimming removed 5 bases at V and 1 base at J, with 12 bases between. The length of the CDR3 is 16 residues. DNA of the CDR3: TGTGCCAGTAGTGTGCGGGCCCCGTCTGGGGCCAACGTCCTGACTTTC. It is translated as CASSVRAPSGANVLTF.

This chain links TRBV7-8 with TRBJ1-2, with 9 nucleotides matching TRBD1. The CDR3 length is 14 residues. The V segment lost 2 bases and the J segment 9 bases; nucleotides outside the gene matches: 7. CDR1 is SGHVS and CDR2 is FQNEAQ in the germline V gene. CDR3 nucleotide sequence: TGTGCCAGCAGCTTATCTGGGACAGGGAATCGCTACACCTTC. Protein: CASSLSGTGNRYTF.

The chain recombines TRBV12-3 or TRBV12-4 with TRBJ2-7; D gene unclear. CDR3 size: 12 residues. Between the trimmed V and J ends, which lost 3 bases and 7 bases, there was a span of 10 bases. The chain's CDR3 is CASSFVRREQYF. DNA for the CDR3: TGTGCCAGCAGTTTTGTTCGTCGGGAGCAGTACTTC.

The chain couples TRBV18 to TRBJ2-5; 9 nucleotides agree with TRBD1. Germline CDR1 KGHSH, CDR2 LQKENI. After removal of 4 bases from V and 4 bases from J, the junction contained 4 bases not matched to a gene. The length of the CDR3 is 14 residues. The CDR3 sequence is CASSRQGQGETQYF. In nucleotides, the CDR3 is TGTGCCAGCTCACGACAGGGACAGGGAGAGACCCAGTACTTC.

The chain recombines TRBV2 with TRBJ1-6; maybe TRBD1 (6 bases). V lost 7 bases and J lost 14, with 15 bases in between. Looked up from germline, CDR1 is SNHLY and CDR2 is FYNNEI. This CDR3 has 12 amino acids. The CDR3 spells CASTGEFMALHF. DNA for the CDR3: TGTGCCAGCACAGGGGAATTCATGGCCCTCCACTTT.

The chain uses TRBV11-2 and TRBJ2-1; the D gene is possibly TRBD2 (6 bases). Trimming stripped 3 bases from V and 3 bases from J, with 24 bases between. Germline V gene data show CDR1 as SGHAT and CDR2 as FQNNGV. The CDR3 has 19 residues. CDR3 amino acids: CASSLLEEGRWPYYNEQFF. The CDR3 DNA follows: TGTGCCAGCAGCTTGTTAGAGGAGGGTAGGTGGCCCTACTACAATGAGCAGTTCTTC.

The rearrangement links TRBV19 to TRBJ2-2; possibly TRBD1 for D (6 bases). The CDR3 consists of 15 residues. V gave up 6 bases and J gave up 0 bases, with 11 bases separating them. Germline V CDR1 and CDR2: LNHDA, SQIVND (reference sequence). The CDR3 is CASRGGTSNTGELFF. CDR3 coding DNA: TGTGCCAGTAGAGGGGGAACTTCGAACACCGGGGAGCTGTTTTTT.